Shown below are 4 T cell receptor beta chains from a single sample sequenced in a study of cytomegalovirus exposure and HLA in healthy donors. The primer mix had 60 Vbeta and 13 Jbeta primers. Sequenced by immunoSEQ multiplex PCR; TCRdb stores in-frame clones only, minus some. The sample includes around 200,000 clones, 81% of them seen just once. What was sequenced was PBMCs. These receptor sequences come from a man aged 50 to 60 in good health and CMV-seronegative.

The V gene is TRBV7-3, the J gene TRBJ2-2; 7 nucleotides match TRBD1. Germline-derived CDR1 and CDR2 are SGHTA and FQGTGA. The CDR3 runs 15 residues. After removal of 0 bases from V and 7 bases from J, the junction contained 5 bases not matched to a gene. This chain's CDR3 is CASSLTGGVDGELFF. In nucleotides, the CDR3 is TGTGCCAGCAGCTTAACAGGGGGCGTAGACGGGGAGCTGTTTTTT.

Of note for this clone: Distinct nucleotide sequences in the sample also encode this CDR3. The rearrangement uses TRBV7-8 and TRBJ1-1; 7 bases fit TRBD1. The V segment lost 3 bases and the J segment 0 bases; nucleotides outside the gene matches: 1. This CDR3 is built from 14 residues. Germline assignment: CDR1 SGHVS and CDR2 FQNEAQ. The CDR3 sequence: CASSLGQLNTEAFF. The CDR3 nucleotides read TGTGCCAGCAGCTTGGGACAGCTGAACACTGAAGCTTTCTTT.

The rearrangement links TRBV13 to TRBJ2-3; D possibly corresponds to TRBD2 (5 bases). Looked up from germline, CDR1 is PRHDT and CDR2 is FYEKMQ (reference sequence). This CDR3 contains 14 residues. Trimming pared 2 bases from V and 6 bases from J, leaving 12 bases between. The CDR3 DNA follows: TGTGCCAGCAGCTTACCACGCCCGGGGGATACGCAGTATTTT. Translating gives CASSLPRPGDTQYF.

The chain recombines TRBV2 with TRBJ1-2, with TRBD1 matching over 11 bases. This CDR3 spans 15 amino acids. The ends lost 1 base at V and 7 bases at J; junction bases unmatched: 5. Germline CDR1 and CDR2: SNHLY and FYNNEI. Written as DNA, the CDR3 is TGTGCCAGCAGTGAAGGGGGACAGGGGGGAGGTGGCTACACCTTC. Translation: CASSEGGQGGGGYTF.